This T cell receptor beta chain was profiled in a study of blood T cell repertoires in COVID-19. At the level of the study: COVID-19 samples from acute and convalescent phases originated in the United States, Italy and Spain.

In its sample, this clone was seen once. As originally analysed: Scientists estimated how many nucleated cells there were by amplifying reference gene primers. Libraries were prepared by immunoSEQ multiplex PCR; TCRdb keeps only in-frame clonotypes and omits some of them. D and trimming come from the DNA, and the V and J calls and clone size come from that table. The sample carries approximately 230,000 clones, just under 85% recorded once. This CDR3 comprises 14 residues. CDR1 is SGDLS and CDR2 is YYNGEE in the germline V gene. V was clipped by 7 bases and J by 5 bases, with 15 bases between them. Assignment of participants to cohorts was predicated upon participant-reported clinical history. The recovered donors of Cohort 3 showed two negative PCRs, clearance, or symptom resolution.

The receptor's source is a man aged 40-49 years who had recovered from COVID-19. The sequencing input was PBMCs or T cells enriched from blood (not recorded which). The rearrangement links TRBV9 to TRBJ2-2, with D maybe TRBD1 (5 bases). CDR3 in DNA: TGTGCCAGCGCAGGGCGCGAGTTGACCGGGGAGCTGTTTTTT. The encoded protein is CASAGRELTGELFF. The whole variable domain, filled in from reference TRBV9 and TRBJ2-2, reads DSGVTQTPKHLITATGQRVTLRCSPRSGDLSVYWYQQSLDQGLQFLIQYYNGEERAKGNILERFSAQQFPDLHSELNLSSLELGDSALYFCASAGRELTGELFFGEGSRLTVL.